A single sample gave rise to the 13 T cell receptor beta chains below, sequenced in a study of resident and recirculating memory T cells in vitiligo (dated by TCRdb to 2016 to 2019). Library construction relied on the immunoSEQ multiplex PCR assay. Held by TCRdb, this immuneACCESS table contains in-frame sequences only and omits some clones. Under half of the omission traces to an unresolved V gene where checked; the cause of the rest is unknown. Across this sample there are more than 65,000 clones, with about 89% seen only once. Of the sample, over 4% is held by the ten largest clones. Source material: blood. The receptors were sampled from a male donor with vitiligo.

This chain links TRBV27 with TRBJ2-7; 8 bases are a match to TRBD1. J lost 2 bases, V lost 5 bases, and 5 bases had no gene match. This CDR3 contains 14 residues. Germline V CDR1 and CDR2: MNHEY, SMNVEV (reference sequence). Here the CDR3 DNA reads TGTGCCAGCAGTCGACAGGGGCCAACCTACGAGCAGTACTTC. Its protein product is CASSRQGPTYEQYF.

This chain links TRBV29-1 with TRBJ1-3; no firm D call. CDR3 length: 13 amino acids. Trimming took 4 bases from V and 2 from J, leaving 9 bases between them. Germline lookup yields CDR1 SQVTM and CDR2 ANQGSEA. The CDR3 region has the DNA TGCAGCGTTGGGGAGGTTACTGGAAACACCATATATTTT. It is translated as CSVGEVTGNTIYF.

This clone was recorded many times. The genes are TRBV4-1 and TRBJ1-4, with D perhaps matching TRBD1 (5 bases). CDR3 length equals 14 residues. V dropped 4 bases and J dropped 6 bases, with 12 bases sitting between them. Per germline, CDR1 MGHRA and CDR2 YSYEKL. The CDR3 protein is CASSLLGTDEKLFF. The CDR3 DNA reads TGCGCCAGCAGCCTCTTGGGGACTGATGAAAAACTGTTTTTT.

The chain employs TRBV13 and TRBJ2-5, with D perhaps TRBD1 (6 bases). This CDR3 is built from 14 residues. Germline-derived CDR1 and CDR2 are PRHDT and FYEKMQ (reference sequence). Deletions cut 1 base from V and 4 bases from J, with 10 bases between. CDR3 amino acids: CASSLEQDRETQYF. CDR3 in DNA: TGTGCCAGCAGCTTAGAGCAGGACAGAGAGACCCAGTACTTC.

This chain uses TRBV5-1 with TRBJ1-2; 10 bases match TRBD1. The length of the CDR3 is 19 residues. Germline lookup yields CDR1 SGHRS and CDR2 YFSETQ. Germline trimming cut 0 bases from V and 1 base from J; bases unmatched to any gene: 12. CDR3 coding DNA: TGCGCCAGCAGCTTGGAGTTTATAAGCGGGACAGGGGTTAACTATGGCTACACCTTC. It translates to CASSLEFISGTGVNYGYTF.

V and J are TRBV7-3 and TRBJ2-3; tentative D call: TRBD2 (7 bases). V was clipped by 4 bases and J by 5 bases, with 19 bases between them. The CDR3 sequence is 16 residues long. Germline V gene lookup returns CDR1 SGHTA and CDR2 FQGTGA. CDR3 sequence reads: CASSSQRGGLVDTQYF. The CDR3 nucleotides are TGTGCCAGCAGCTCCCAAAGGGGGGGCCTTGTAGATACGCAGTATTTT.

The chain links TRBV19 to TRBJ2-2; D uncertain. CDR1 is LNHDA, CDR2 SQIVND, per germline (reference sequence). V dropped 10 bases and J dropped 6 bases, with 12 bases sitting between them. The CDR3 has 12 residues. For the CDR3, the DNA is TGTGCCACCAAAGAGCAATCCGGGGAGCTGTTTTTT. This gives the protein CATKEQSGELFF.

The chain uses TRBV2 and TRBJ1-2; 11 nucleotides align to TRBD1. V was pared by 6 bases and J by 1 base, with 1 base of the junction left unmatched. CDR3 length equals 14 residues. In germline, CDR1 is SNHLY, CDR2 FYNNEI. This CDR3 reads CASRGQGDNYGYTF. The CDR3 nucleotides read TGTGCCAGCAGGGGACAGGGGGATAACTATGGCTACACCTTC.

The chain couples TRBV5-4 to TRBJ2-5, with a tentative D call TRBD2 (6 bases). The CDR3 length is 14 residues. Germline V gene data show CDR1 as SGHNT and CDR2 as YYREEE (reference sequence). Trimming took off 4 bases at V and 5 bases at J, with 15 bases between the two ends. The CDR3 DNA sequence: TGTGCCAGCAGCCTAGGCGGGGTGGGGGAGACCCAGTACTTC. Its protein is CASSLGGVGETQYF.

This chain joins TRBV5-4 and TRBJ2-5; TRBD2 matches 7 bases. This CDR3 contains 16 residues. The V and J ends lost 1 base and 0 bases, in that order; junction bases with no gene match: 6. Per germline, CDR1 SGHNT and CDR2 YYREEE (reference sequence). The CDR3 DNA follows: TGTGCCAGCAGCTTGCGACGGGGAGGGTACCAAGAGACCCAGTACTTC. Its protein is CASSLRRGGYQETQYF.

The chain has TRBV30 and TRBJ1-2; TRBD1 agrees at 10 bases. The germline gives CDR1 GTSNPN, CDR2 SVGIG (reference sequence). V lost 7 bases, J lost 4 bases, and 3 bases stayed unmatched. The CDR3 has 12 amino acids. This chain's CDR3 is CALTGGGYGYTF. CDR3 DNA sequence: TGTGCCTTGACAGGGGGCGGCTATGGCTACACCTTC.

The genes are TRBV5-4 and TRBJ2-2; possible D gene TRBD2, 7 bases. CDR3 length equals 17 residues. The germline V gene encodes CDR1 SGHNT and CDR2 YYREEE (reference sequence). V lost 4 bases to trimming and J lost 1 base, with 17 bases between them. The CDR3 DNA reads TGTGCCAGCAGCCCCCTGGGGAGGGGGGTGAACACCGGGGAGCTGTTTTTT. As protein: CASSPLGRGVNTGELFF.

This clone has only one observation. The rearrangement uses TRBV7-2 and TRBJ2-1; tentatively, D is TRBD1 (6 bases). Germline CDR1 reads SGHTA; CDR2 reads FQGNSA. The CDR3 length is 12 residues. The V gene lost 5 bases and the J gene lost 9 bases, with 11 bases spanning the gap. Here the CDR3 DNA reads TGTGCCAGCAGCCGAGGGGGAAGTGAGCAGTTCTTC. It translates to CASSRGGSEQFF.